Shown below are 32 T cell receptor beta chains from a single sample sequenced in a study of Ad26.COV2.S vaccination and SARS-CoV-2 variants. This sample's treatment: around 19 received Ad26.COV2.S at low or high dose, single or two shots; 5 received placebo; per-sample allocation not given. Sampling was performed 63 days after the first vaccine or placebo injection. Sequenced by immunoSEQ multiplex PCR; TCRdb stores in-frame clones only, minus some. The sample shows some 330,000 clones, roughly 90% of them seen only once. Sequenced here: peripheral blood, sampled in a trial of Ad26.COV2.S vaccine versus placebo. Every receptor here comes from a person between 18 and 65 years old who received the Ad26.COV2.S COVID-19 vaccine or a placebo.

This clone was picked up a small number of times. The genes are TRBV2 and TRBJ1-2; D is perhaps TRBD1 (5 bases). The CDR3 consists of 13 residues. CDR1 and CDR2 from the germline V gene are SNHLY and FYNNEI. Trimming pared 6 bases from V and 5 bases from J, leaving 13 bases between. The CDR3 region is CASRDDSVYGYTF. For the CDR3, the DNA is TGTGCCAGCAGGGACGACAGTGTATATGGCTACACCTTC.

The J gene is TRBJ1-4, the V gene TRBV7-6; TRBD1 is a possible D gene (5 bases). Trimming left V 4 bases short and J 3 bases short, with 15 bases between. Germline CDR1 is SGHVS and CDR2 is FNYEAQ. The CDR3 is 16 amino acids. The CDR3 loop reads CASSSPTDRSNEKLFF. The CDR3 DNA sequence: TGTGCCAGCAGCTCACCGACAGACAGATCTAATGAAAAACTGTTTTTT. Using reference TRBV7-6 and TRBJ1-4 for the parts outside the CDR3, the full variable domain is GAGVSQSPRYKVTKRGQDVALRCDPISGHVSLYWYRQALGQGPEFLTYFNYEAQQDKSGLPNDRFSAERPEGSISTLTIQRTEQRDSAMYRCASSSPTDRSNEKLFFGSGTQLSVL.

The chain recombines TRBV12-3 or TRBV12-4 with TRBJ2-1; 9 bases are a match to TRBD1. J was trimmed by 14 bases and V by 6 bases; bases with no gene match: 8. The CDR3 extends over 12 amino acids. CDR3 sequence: CASSLPGTGKFF. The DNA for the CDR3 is TGTGCCAGCAGCCTCCCCGGGACAGGGAAGTTCTTC.

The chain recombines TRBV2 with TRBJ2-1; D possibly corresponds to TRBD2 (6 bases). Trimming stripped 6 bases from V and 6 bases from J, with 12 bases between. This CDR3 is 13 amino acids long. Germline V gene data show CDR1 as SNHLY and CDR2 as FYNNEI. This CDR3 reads CASRPGGANEQFF. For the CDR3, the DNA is TGTGCCAGCAGACCCGGGGGAGCCAATGAGCAGTTCTTC.

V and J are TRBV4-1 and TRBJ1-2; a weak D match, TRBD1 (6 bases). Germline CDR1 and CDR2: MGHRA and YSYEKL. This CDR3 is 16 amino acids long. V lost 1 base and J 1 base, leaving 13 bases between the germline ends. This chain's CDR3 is CASSQGLGHHNYGYTF. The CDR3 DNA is TGCGCCAGCAGCCAAGGTTTGGGACATCATAACTATGGCTACACCTTC.

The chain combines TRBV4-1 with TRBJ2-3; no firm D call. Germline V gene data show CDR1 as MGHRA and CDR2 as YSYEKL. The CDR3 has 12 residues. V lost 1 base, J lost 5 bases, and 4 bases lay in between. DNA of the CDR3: TGCGCCAGCAGCCAAGCCAGAGATACGCAGTATTTT. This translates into CASSQARDTQYF.

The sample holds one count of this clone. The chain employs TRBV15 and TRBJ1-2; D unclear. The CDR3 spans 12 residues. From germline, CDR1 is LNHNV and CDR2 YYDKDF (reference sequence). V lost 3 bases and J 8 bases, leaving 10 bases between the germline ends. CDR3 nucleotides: TGTGCCACCAGCAGCCGATCGGGAGGCTACACCTTC. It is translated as CATSSRSGGYTF.

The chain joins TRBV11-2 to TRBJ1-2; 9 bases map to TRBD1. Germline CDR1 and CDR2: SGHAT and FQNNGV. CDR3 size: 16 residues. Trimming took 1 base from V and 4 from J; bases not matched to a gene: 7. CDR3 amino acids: CASSLAGTGSSYGYTF. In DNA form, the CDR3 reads TGTGCCAGCAGCTTAGCAGGGACAGGGTCCAGCTATGGCTACACCTTC. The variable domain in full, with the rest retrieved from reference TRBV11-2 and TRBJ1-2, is EAGVAQSPRYKIIEKRQSVAFWCNPISGHATLYWYQQILGQGPKLLIQFQNNGVVDDSQLPKDRFSAERLKGVDSTLKIQPAKLEDSAVYLCASSLAGTGSSYGYTFGSGTRLTVV.

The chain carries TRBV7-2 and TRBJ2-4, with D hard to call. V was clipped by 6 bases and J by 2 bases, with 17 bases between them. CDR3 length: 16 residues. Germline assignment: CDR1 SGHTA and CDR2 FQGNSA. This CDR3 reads CASSPLMLGTKNIQYF. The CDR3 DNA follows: TGTGCCAGCAGTCCCCTGATGCTAGGAACCAAAAACATTCAGTACTTC. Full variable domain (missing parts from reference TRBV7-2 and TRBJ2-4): GAGVSQSPSNKVTEKGKDVELRCDPISGHTALYWYRQSLGQGLEFLIYFQGNSAPDKSGLPSDRFSAERTGGSVSTLTIQRTQQEDSAVYLCASSPLMLGTKNIQYFGAGTRLSVL.

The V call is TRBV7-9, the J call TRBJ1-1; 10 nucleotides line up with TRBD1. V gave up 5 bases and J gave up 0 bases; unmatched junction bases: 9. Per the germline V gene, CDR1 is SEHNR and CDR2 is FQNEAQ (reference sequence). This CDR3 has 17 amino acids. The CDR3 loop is CASSPGQGIRMNTEAFF. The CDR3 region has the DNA TGTGCCAGCAGCCCGGGACAGGGGATTCGGATGAACACTGAAGCTTTCTTT.

The CDR3 nucleotides read TGTGCCAGCTTCGGTGGGGGACCATACAATGAGCAGTTCTTC. Protein product: CASFGGGPYNEQFF. The chain links TRBV18 to TRBJ2-1; D tentatively fits TRBD1 or TRBD2 (5 bases each). V dropped 7 bases and J dropped 4 bases, with 14 bases sitting between them. Germline values: CDR1 KGHSH, CDR2 LQKENI. CDR3 length equals 14 residues. Filled out from reference TRBV18 and TRBJ2-1, the complete variable domain reads NAGVMQNPRHLVRRRGQEARLRCSPMKGHSHVYWYRQLPEEGLKFMVYLQKENIIDESGMPKERFSAEFPKEGPSILRIQQVVRGDSAAYFCASFGGGPYNEQFFGPGTRLTVL.

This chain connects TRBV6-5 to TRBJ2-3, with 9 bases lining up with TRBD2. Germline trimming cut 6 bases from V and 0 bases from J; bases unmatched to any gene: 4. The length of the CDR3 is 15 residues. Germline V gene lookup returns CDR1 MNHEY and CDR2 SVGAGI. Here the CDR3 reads CASSGTSRSTDTQYF. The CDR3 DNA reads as TGTGCCAGCAGCGGGACTAGCAGGAGCACAGATACGCAGTATTTT.

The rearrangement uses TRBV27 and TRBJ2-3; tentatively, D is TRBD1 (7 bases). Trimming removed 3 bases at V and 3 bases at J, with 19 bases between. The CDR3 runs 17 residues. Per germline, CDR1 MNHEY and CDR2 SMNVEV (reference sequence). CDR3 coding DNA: TGTGCCAGCAGTTTGCCTCAGGGGGAAAGCGGGACAGATACGCAGTATTTT. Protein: CASSLPQGESGTDTQYF.

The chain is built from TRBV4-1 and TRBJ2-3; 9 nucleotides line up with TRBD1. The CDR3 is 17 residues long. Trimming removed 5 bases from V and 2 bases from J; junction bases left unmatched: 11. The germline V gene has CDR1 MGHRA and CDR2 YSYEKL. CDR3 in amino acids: CASSSLRWDRDTDTQYF. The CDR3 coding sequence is TGCGCCAGCAGCTCCCTTCGGTGGGACAGGGACACAGATACGCAGTATTTT.

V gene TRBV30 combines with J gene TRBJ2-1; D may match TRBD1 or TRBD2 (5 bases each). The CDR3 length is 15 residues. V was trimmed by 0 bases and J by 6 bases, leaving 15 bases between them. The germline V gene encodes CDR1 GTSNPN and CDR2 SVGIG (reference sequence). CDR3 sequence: CAWSVLVTGANEQFF. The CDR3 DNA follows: TGTGCCTGGAGTGTACTAGTTACCGGGGCCAATGAGCAGTTCTTC.

The CDR3: CASTPGQPYGYTF. CDR3 DNA sequence: TGTGCCAGCACCCCTGGGCAGCCGTATGGCTACACCTTC. The chain carries TRBV6-5 and TRBJ1-2; D gene uncertain. CDR3 size: 13 residues. Germline V gene lookup returns CDR1 MNHEY and CDR2 SVGAGI. Trimming took 7 bases from V and 5 from J, leaving 14 bases between them.

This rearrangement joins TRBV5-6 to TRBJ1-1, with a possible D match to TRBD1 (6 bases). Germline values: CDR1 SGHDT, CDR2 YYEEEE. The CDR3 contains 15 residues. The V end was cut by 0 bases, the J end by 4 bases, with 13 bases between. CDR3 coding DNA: TGTGCCAGCAGCTTGGGTGGACAGCTCATCACTGAAGCTTTCTTT. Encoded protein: CASSLGGQLITEAFF.

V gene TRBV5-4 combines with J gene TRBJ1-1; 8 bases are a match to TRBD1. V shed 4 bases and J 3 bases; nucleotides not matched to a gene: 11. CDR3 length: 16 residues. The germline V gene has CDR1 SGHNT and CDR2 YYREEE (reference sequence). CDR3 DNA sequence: TGTGCCAGCAGCCCCCACAGGGGGGCCGCGGACACTGAAGCTTTCTTT. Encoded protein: CASSPHRGAADTEAFF.

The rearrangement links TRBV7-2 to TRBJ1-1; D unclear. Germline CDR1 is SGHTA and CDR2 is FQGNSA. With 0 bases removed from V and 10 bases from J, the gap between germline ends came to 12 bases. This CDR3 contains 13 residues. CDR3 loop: CASSLADGEGAFF. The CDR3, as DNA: TGTGCCAGCAGCTTAGCCGACGGAGAGGGAGCTTTCTTT.

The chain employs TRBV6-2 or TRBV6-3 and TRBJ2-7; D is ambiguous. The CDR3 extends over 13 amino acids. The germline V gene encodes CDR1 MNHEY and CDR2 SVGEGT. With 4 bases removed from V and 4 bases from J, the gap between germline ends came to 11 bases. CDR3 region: CASSFQVPYEQYV. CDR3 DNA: TGTGCCAGCAGTTTCCAAGTCCCTTACGAGCAGTACGTC.

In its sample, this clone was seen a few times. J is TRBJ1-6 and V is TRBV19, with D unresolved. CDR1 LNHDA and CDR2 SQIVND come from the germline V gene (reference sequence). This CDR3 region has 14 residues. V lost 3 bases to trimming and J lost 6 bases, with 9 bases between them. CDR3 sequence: CASSIKNSNSPLHF. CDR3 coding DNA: TGTGCCAGTAGTATTAAGAACAGTAATTCACCCCTCCACTTT. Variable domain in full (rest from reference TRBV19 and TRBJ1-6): DGGITQSPKYLFRKEGQNVTLSCEQNLNHDAMYWYRQDPGQGLRLIYYSQIVNDFQKGDIAEGYSVSREKKESFPLTVTSAQKNPTAFYLCASSIKNSNSPLHFGNGTRLTVT.

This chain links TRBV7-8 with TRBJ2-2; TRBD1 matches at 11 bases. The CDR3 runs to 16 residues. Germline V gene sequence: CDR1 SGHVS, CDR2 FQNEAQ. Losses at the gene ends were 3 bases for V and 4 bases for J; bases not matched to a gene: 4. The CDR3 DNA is TGTGCCAGCAGCTTGGACAGGGGGCTAGGCACCGGGGAGCTGTTTTTT. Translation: CASSLDRGLGTGELFF.

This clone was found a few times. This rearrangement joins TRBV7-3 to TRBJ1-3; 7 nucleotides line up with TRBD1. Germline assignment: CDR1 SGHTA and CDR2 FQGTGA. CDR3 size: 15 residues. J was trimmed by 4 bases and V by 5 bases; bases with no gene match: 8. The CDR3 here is CASSPRQGPGNTIYF. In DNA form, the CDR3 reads TGTGCCAGCAGCCCCAGACAGGGACCAGGAAACACCATATATTTT.

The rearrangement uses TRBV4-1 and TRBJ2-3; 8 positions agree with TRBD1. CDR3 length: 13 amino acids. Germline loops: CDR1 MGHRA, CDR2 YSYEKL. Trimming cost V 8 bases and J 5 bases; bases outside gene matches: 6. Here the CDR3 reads CASGGQAGDTQYF. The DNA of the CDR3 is TGCGCCAGCGGGGGACAGGCTGGAGATACGCAGTATTTT.

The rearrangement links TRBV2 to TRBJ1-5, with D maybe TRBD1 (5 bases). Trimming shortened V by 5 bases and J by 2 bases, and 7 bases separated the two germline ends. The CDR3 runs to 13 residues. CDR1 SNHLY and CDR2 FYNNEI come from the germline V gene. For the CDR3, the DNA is TGTGCCAGCAGTCCACAGGGCAATCAGCCCCAGCATTTT. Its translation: CASSPQGNQPQHF. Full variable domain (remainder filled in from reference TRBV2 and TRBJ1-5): EPEVTQTPSHQVTQMGQEVILRCVPISNHLYFYWYRQILGQKVEFLVSFYNNEISEKSEIFDDQFSVERPDGSNFTLKIRSTKLEDSAMYFCASSPQGNQPQHFGDGTRLSIL.

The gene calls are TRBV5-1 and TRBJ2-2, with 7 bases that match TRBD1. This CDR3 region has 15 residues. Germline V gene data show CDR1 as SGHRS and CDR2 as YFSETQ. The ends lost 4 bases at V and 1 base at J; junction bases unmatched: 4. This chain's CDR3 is CASSPDRVNTGELFF. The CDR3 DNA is TGCGCCAGCAGCCCCGACAGGGTGAACACCGGGGAGCTGTTTTTT.

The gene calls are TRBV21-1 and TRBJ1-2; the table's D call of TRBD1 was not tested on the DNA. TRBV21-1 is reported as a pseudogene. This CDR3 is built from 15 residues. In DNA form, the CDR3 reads TGTGCCAGCAGCAAAGGGACAGGGGGCGGCTATGGCTACACCTTC. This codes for CASSKGTGGGYGYTF.

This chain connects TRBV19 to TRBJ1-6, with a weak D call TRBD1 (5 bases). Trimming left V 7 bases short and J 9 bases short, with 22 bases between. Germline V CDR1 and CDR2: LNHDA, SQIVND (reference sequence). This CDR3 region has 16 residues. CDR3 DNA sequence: TGTGCCAGTACCTCATTGGACACTTATAGGGGTTCACCCCTCCACTTT. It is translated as CASTSLDTYRGSPLHF.

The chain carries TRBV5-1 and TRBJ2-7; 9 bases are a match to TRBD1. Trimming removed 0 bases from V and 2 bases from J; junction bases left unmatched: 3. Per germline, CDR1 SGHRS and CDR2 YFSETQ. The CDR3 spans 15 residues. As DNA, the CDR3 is TGCGCCAGCAGCTTGGGACAGGGGGTGCCCTACGAGCAGTACTTC. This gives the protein CASSLGQGVPYEQYF.

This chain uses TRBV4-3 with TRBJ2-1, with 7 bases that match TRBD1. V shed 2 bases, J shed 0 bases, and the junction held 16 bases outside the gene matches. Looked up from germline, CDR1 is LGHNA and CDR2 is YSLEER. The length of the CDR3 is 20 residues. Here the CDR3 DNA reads TGCGCCAGCAGCCAATTTTTGCCGGGACAGTGGCCCAGCTCCTACAATGAGCAGTTCTTC. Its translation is CASSQFLPGQWPSSYNEQFF.

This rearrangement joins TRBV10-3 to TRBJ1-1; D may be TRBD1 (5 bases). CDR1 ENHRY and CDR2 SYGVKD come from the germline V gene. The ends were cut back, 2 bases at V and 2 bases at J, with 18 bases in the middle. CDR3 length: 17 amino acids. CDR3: CAISEGFFGHINTEAFF. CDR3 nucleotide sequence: TGTGCCATCAGTGAGGGTTTTTTTGGACATATAAACACTGAAGCTTTCTTT.

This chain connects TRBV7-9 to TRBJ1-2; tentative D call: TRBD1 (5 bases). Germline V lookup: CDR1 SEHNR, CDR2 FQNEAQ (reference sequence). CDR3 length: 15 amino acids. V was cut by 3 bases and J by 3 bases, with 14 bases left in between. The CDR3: CASSFPPGGDYGYTF. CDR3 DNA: TGTGCCAGCAGCTTTCCCCCGGGGGGAGACTATGGCTACACCTTC.